These T cell receptor beta chains were read from a single sample in a study of neurological immune-mediated disorders. TCRdb passed the 5' RACE reads through MiXCR, listing each CDR3 protein once. Among fewer than 55,000 distinct CDR3 sequences listed, approximately 11% were seen once. Material for sequencing was PBMCs. The source of these receptors is a middle-aged woman in good health. The CDR3 runs from the conserved cysteine through the conserved F or W. A D gene is named only where the DNA matches it firmly. The size of a clone is reported for some rows only, either as once, few or many, or as a class for expanded clones.

v_gene	j_gene	d_gene	abundance	CDR3aa	CDR3nt
TRBV4-1	TRBJ1-1	TRBD1	NA	CASSQGTGGNTEAFF	TGCGCCAGCAGCCAAGGTACAGGGGGGAACACTGAAGCTTTCTTT
TRBV14	TRBJ2-7	TRBD2	many	CASSPLAGGRFEQYF	TGTGCCAGCAGTCCTTTAGCGGGAGGGCGGTTCGAGCAGTACTTC
TRBV12-3/TRBV12-4	TRBJ1-2	NA	many	CASSLVVTFKEDYGYTF	TGTGCCAGCAGTTTAGTCGTCACATTTAAGGAGGATTATGGCTACACCTTC
TRBV9	TRBJ1-5	NA	many	CASSVSDGGNQPQHF	TGTGCCAGCAGCGTTTCGGACGGCGGGAATCAGCCCCAGCATTTT
TRBV20-1	TRBJ2-3	TRBD2	many	CSASGGEWADTQYF	TGCAGTGCTTCCGGGGGGGAGTGGGCAGATACGCAGTATTTT
TRBV12-3/TRBV12-4	TRBJ2-7	TRBD2	many	CASSLGLASGEQYF	TGTGCCAGCAGCCTCGGACTAGCCAGCGGCGAGCAGTACTTC
TRBV4-3	TRBJ2-7	NA	many	CASSERGVYEQYF	TGCGCCAGCAGCGAAAGGGGAGTCTACGAGCAGTACTTC
TRBV6-2/TRBV6-3	TRBJ2-7	TRBD1	many	CASTPGGKYEQYF	TGTGCCAGCACCCCAGGGGGAAAGTACGAGCAGTACTTC
TRBV29-1	TRBJ2-7	TRBD1	many	CSAGTGAYEQYF	TGCAGCGCCGGGACAGGAGCCTACGAGCAGTACTTC
TRBV5-1	TRBJ2-3	TRBD1	many	CASSLDGQGAADTQYF	TGCGCCAGCAGCTTGGATGGACAGGGGGCCGCAGATACGCAGTATTTT
TRBV12-3/TRBV12-4	TRBJ2-5	NA	many	CASSNYETQYF	TGTGCCAGCAGTAACTACGAGACCCAGTACTTC
TRBV10-3	TRBJ1-5	TRBD1	NA	CAISESGTGNNQPQDF	TGTGCCATCAGTGAATCAGGGACAGGGAACAATCAGCCCCAGGATTTT
TRBV6-2/TRBV6-3	TRBJ2-1	TRBD2	many	CASSGFPGLARNEQFF	TGTGCCAGCAGTGGATTCCCGGGACTAGCGAGAAATGAGCAGTTCTTC
TRBV19	TRBJ2-2	NA	few	CASSAGNTGELFF	TGTGCCTCCAGCGCCGGGAACACCGGGGAGCTGTTTTTT
TRBV5-1	TRBJ2-5	NA	NA	CASSFGGSGEETQYF	TGCGCCAGCAGTTTTGGGGGAAGCGGAGAAGAGACCCAGTACTTC
TRBV25-1	TRBJ2-5	NA	many	CASSTVATQETQYF	TGTGCCAGCAGTACGGTGGCGACCCAAGAGACCCAGTACTTC
TRBV9	TRBJ1-1	NA	many	CASSSGGGNTEAFF	TGTGCCAGCAGCTCGGGAGGTGGGAACACTGAAGCTTTCTTT
TRBV5-1	TRBJ2-3	NA	many	CASSGGATVPGTQYF	TGCGCCAGCAGCGGGGGGGCGACAGTCCCCGGTACGCAGTATTTT
TRBV9	TRBJ2-2	TRBD2	many	CASSVEPAGAHTGELFF	TGTGCCAGCAGCGTAGAGCCGGCGGGAGCCCACACCGGGGAGCTGTTTTTT
TRBV20-1	TRBJ2-4	NA	many	CSASLREGGNIQYF	TGCAGTGCTAGCCTGAGGGAGGGGGGCAACATTCAGTACTTC
TRBV6-6	TRBJ2-7	NA	many	CASSLPQAYEQYF	TGTGCCAGCAGCCTACCACAGGCCTACGAGCAGTACTTC
TRBV29-1	TRBJ2-1	TRBD1	few	CSVGMIQGYNEQFF	TGCAGCGTTGGTATGATACAGGGGTACAATGAGCAGTTCTTC
TRBV12-3/TRBV12-4	TRBJ1-1	NA	NA	CASSPRGPEAFF	TGTGCCAGCAGTCCACGGGGACCTGAAGCTTTCTTT
TRBV12-3/TRBV12-4	TRBJ1-1	NA	many	CASSLRQTNTEAFF	TGTGCCAGCAGTTTACGACAGACGAACACTGAAGCTTTCTTT
TRBV4-3	TRBJ2-3	NA	many	CASSQGPLEDTQYF	TGCGCCAGCAGCCAGGGGCCCCTAGAAGATACGCAGTATTTT
TRBV5-1	TRBJ1-2	NA	many	CASSFDTPDYGYTF	TGCGCCAGCAGCTTTGACACCCCTGACTATGGCTACACCTTC
TRBV20-1	TRBJ2-1	TRBD2	many	CRAGTSGGADEQFF	TGCAGGGCCGGGACTAGCGGGGGGGCGGATGAGCAGTTCTTC
TRBV5-1	TRBJ2-1	TRBD2	many	CASSFSSGSMGEQFF	TGCGCCAGCAGCTTTTCTAGCGGGAGTATGGGTGAGCAGTTCTTC
TRBV9	TRBJ2-2	NA	many	CASSVTGYAGELFF	TGTGCCAGCAGCGTTACAGGGTACGCCGGGGAGCTGTTTTTT
TRBV3-1	TRBJ1-1	NA	many	CASSPLAGDTEAFF	TGTGCCAGCAGCCCCCTCGCAGGGGACACTGAAGCTTTCTTT
TRBV4-1	TRBJ2-3	NA	many	CASSQVGFYTDTQYF	TGCGCCAGCAGCCAAGTGGGGTTCTACACAGATACGCAGTATTTT
TRBV12-3/TRBV12-4	TRBJ1-1	NA	many	CASSWDGQNTEAFF	TGTGCCAGCAGCTGGGACGGACAGAACACTGAAGCTTTCTTT